These 24 T cell receptor beta chains share one sample of origin, sequenced in a study of pediatric ulcerative colitis. Clones were sequenced by immunoSEQ multiplex PCR, and TCRdb holds only the in-frame ones, with some missing. The sample lists under 6,000 clones, roughly nine tenths occurring once. Sequencing was done on a sample of blood. These receptors all stem from a boy aged 10-17 years with mild ulcerative colitis.

The chain recombines TRBV30 with TRBJ2-3; TRBD1 might be the D (5 bases). CDR3 length equals 13 residues. Germline V CDR1 and CDR2: GTSNPN, SVGIG (reference sequence). Deletions cut 5 bases from V and 0 bases from J, with 9 bases between. The CDR3 DNA sequence: TGTGCCTGGGCAGGGTCTAGCACAGATACGCAGTATTTT. This encodes CAWAGSSTDTQYF.

The genes are TRBV6-1 and TRBJ1-1; no definite D call. CDR3 length: 11 amino acids. The germline CDR1 and CDR2 sequences are MNHNS and SASEGT. V lost 8 bases, J lost 5 bases, and 9 bases lay in between. The CDR3 coding sequence is TGTGCCAGCCCCAGTATGACTGAAGCTTTCTTT. Encoded protein: CASPSMTEAFF.

For the CDR3, the DNA is TGTGCCAGCAGTTACTACAGGGCGGGGGATACGCAGTATTTT. It translates to CASSYYRAGDTQYF. The chain employs TRBV6-6 and TRBJ2-3; the D gene could be TRBD1 or TRBD2 (6 bases each). CDR1 and CDR2 from the germline V gene are MNHNY and SVGAGI (reference sequence). The CDR3 consists of 14 residues. V was clipped by 1 base and J by 6 bases, with 11 bases between them.

The CDR3 spells CASSPLQGRRSYEQYF. CDR3 DNA sequence: TGTGCCAGCAGCCCCTTACAGGGGAGGCGCTCCTACGAGCAGTACTTC. The chain joins TRBV11-2 to TRBJ2-7; D may be TRBD1 (7 bases). This CDR3 is 16 amino acids long. Trimming removed 5 bases from V and 0 bases from J, with 17 bases in between. From germline, CDR1 is SGHAT and CDR2 FQNNGV.

The genes are TRBV18 and TRBJ2-7; D may be TRBD1 (6 bases). Germline V gene data show CDR1 as KGHSH and CDR2 as LQKENI. V dropped 1 base and J dropped 6 bases, with 10 bases sitting between them. The CDR3 loop spans 13 amino acids. CDR3 DNA: TGTGCCAGCTCACCACTTTCAGGGGTCGAGCAGTACTTC. It yields the protein CASSPLSGVEQYF.

The CDR3 reads CASSRGLAGIYEQYF. Here the CDR3 DNA reads TGTGCCAGCAGCCGCGGACTAGCGGGAATCTACGAGCAGTACTTC. This chain connects TRBV5-4 to TRBJ2-7; TRBD2 matches at 12 bases. CDR3 length: 15 amino acids. The germline V gene encodes CDR1 SGHNT and CDR2 YYREEE (reference sequence). V lost 4 bases to trimming and J lost 3 bases; unmatched junction nucleotides: 5.

The chain recombines TRBV18 with TRBJ2-3, with D possibly matching TRBD2 (5 bases). Germline V gene lookup returns CDR1 KGHSH and CDR2 LQKENI. The germline V and J ends were trimmed by 1 base and 0 bases, with 8 bases remaining between them. This CDR3 contains 15 residues. CDR3 nucleotide sequence: TGTGCCAGCTCACCACTTACGGGAAGCACAGATACGCAGTATTTT. This encodes CASSPLTGSTDTQYF.

The rearrangement links TRBV2 to TRBJ2-3; 7 bases are shared with TRBD2. The CDR3 is 15 residues long. With 1 base clipped from V and 2 bases from J, the junction kept 3 bases outside the gene matches. CDR1 is SNHLY, CDR2 FYNNEI, per germline. This CDR3 reads CASSEGTRPTDTQYF. The DNA for the CDR3 is TGTGCCAGCAGTGAAGGGACTAGGCCCACAGATACGCAGTATTTT.

This chain joins TRBV28 and TRBJ2-5; tentative D call: TRBD2 (6 bases). TRBJ2-7 matches the DNA end more closely, so the J call is doubtful. Germline CDR1 reads MDHEN; CDR2 reads SYDVKM. The CDR3 is made up of 12 amino acids. The CDR3 DNA follows: TGTGCCAGCGGAGGGGAAGGCTACGAGCAGTACTTC. Its translation is CASGGEGYEQYF.

The rearrangement joins TRBV7-8 to TRBJ1-4; a possible D gene is TRBD1 (6 bases). Germline loops: CDR1 SGHVS, CDR2 FQNEAQ. The CDR3 runs 13 residues. Deletions cut 1 base from V and 6 bases from J, with 6 bases between. The CDR3 DNA sequence: TGTGCCAGCAGCTTAGGGGGGCATGAAAAACTGTTTTTT. Its translation is CASSLGGHEKLFF.

V gene TRBV4-1 combines with J gene TRBJ2-7; weak D call: TRBD1 (6 bases). Trimming removed 4 bases from V and 0 bases from J, with 10 bases in between. The germline gives CDR1 MGHRA, CDR2 YSYEKL. CDR3 length: 14 amino acids. The CDR3 bases are TGCGCCAGCAGCCCGGGGACACACTCCTACGAGCAGTACTTC. It codes for CASSPGTHSYEQYF.

The CDR3 nucleotides are TGTGCCATCAGTGAGTTGACAGGGGTCTACGAGCAGTACTTC. Its translation: CAISELTGVYEQYF. The V gene is TRBV10-3, the J gene TRBJ2-7; 8 nucleotides agree with TRBD1. Germline trimming cut 1 base from V and 3 bases from J; bases unmatched to any gene: 2. The CDR3 runs 14 residues. Looked up from germline, CDR1 is ENHRY and CDR2 is SYGVKD.

This chain links TRBV5-1 with TRBJ2-3; tentative D call: TRBD2 (5 bases). V lost 2 bases to trimming and J lost 3 bases, with 13 bases between them. This CDR3 is built from 15 residues. Per the germline V gene, CDR1 is SGHRS and CDR2 is YFSETQ. Written as DNA, the CDR3 is TGCGCCAGCAGCTTTGGGCAAAGCGGAACAGATACGCAGTATTTT. The encoded protein is CASSFGQSGTDTQYF.

This chain connects TRBV19 to TRBJ2-4; weak D call: TRBD1 (5 bases). The CDR3 has 15 residues. Between the trimmed V and J ends, which lost 5 bases and 0 bases, there was a span of 11 bases. Germline values: CDR1 LNHDA, CDR2 SQIVND (reference sequence). CDR3 amino acids: CASSSRQLAKNIQYF. CDR3 nucleotide sequence: TGTGCCAGTAGTTCCCGACAGTTAGCCAAAAACATTCAGTACTTC.

The chain joins TRBV6-5 to TRBJ1-1; D gene uncertain. The CDR3 extends over 14 amino acids. CDR1 is MNHEY, CDR2 SVGAGI, per germline. V was trimmed by 5 bases and J by 4 bases, leaving 14 bases between them. The DNA for the CDR3 is TGTGCCAGCAGTAGGAGGGCGGGAGGCACTGAAGCTTTCTTT. This codes for CASSRRAGGTEAFF.

The chain combines TRBV10-3 with TRBJ1-2; a possible D gene is TRBD1 (6 bases). This CDR3 spans 14 amino acids. Trimming shortened V by 6 bases and J by 2 bases, and 13 bases separated the two germline ends. Germline V gene lookup returns CDR1 ENHRY and CDR2 SYGVKD. In DNA form, the CDR3 reads TGTGCCATCAGGACTGACAGGTCAAACTATGGCTACACCTTC. This encodes CAIRTDRSNYGYTF.

The chain combines TRBV6-5 with TRBJ1-5; D is uncertain. V was clipped by 0 bases and J by 9 bases, with 12 bases between them. Germline CDR1 reads MNHEY; CDR2 reads SVGAGI. This CDR3 region has 14 residues. Here the CDR3 DNA reads TGTGCCAGCAGTTACTCTAATACAGTGGGGCCCCAGCATTTT. This codes for CASSYSNTVGPQHF.

The chain employs TRBV4-1 and TRBJ2-7, with D maybe TRBD1 (5 bases). The CDR3 length is 15 residues. Germline V lookup: CDR1 MGHRA, CDR2 YSYEKL. V lost 3 bases, J lost 4 bases, and 16 bases lay in between. The CDR3 nucleotides are TGCGCCAGCAGCCAGACAGCCGGCAGCCTTTACGAGCAGTACTTC. This encodes CASSQTAGSLYEQYF.

The chain recombines TRBV19 with TRBJ2-3; D is perhaps TRBD1 (6 bases). The V end was cut by 7 bases, the J end by 6 bases, with 32 bases between. The CDR3 covers 19 residues. Germline V gene data show CDR1 as LNHDA and CDR2 as SQIVND (reference sequence). The CDR3 DNA reads TGTGCCAGTACCAAAACCCCAGGGTGGGACACCGCCCGGTCTGATACGCAGTATTTT. Protein sequence: CASTKTPGWDTARSDTQYF. Looking up the rest from reference TRBV19 and TRBJ2-3 gives the full variable domain: DGGITQSPKYLFRKEGQNVTLSCEQNLNHDAMYWYRQDPGQGLRLIYYSQIVNDFQKGDIAEGYSVSREKKESFPLTVTSAQKNPTAFYLCASTKTPGWDTARSDTQYFGPGTRLTVL.

V is TRBV14 and J is TRBJ1-3; D uncertain. Germline V gene data show CDR1 as SGHDN and CDR2 as FVKESK. The CDR3 consists of 15 residues. V was trimmed by 3 bases and J by 3 bases, leaving 12 bases between them. CDR3 coding DNA: TGTGCCAGCAGCCATCTTGGAGGGATTGGAAACACCATATATTTT. Residues: CASSHLGGIGNTIYF.

The V call is TRBV6-6, the J call TRBJ2-3, with TRBD1 identical over 8 bases. Trimming cost V 4 bases and J 4 bases; bases outside gene matches: 7. Germline V gene sequence: CDR1 MNHNY, CDR2 SVGAGI (reference sequence). The CDR3 has 15 residues. DNA of the CDR3: TGTGCCAGCAGTTGGGACAGGTTCGCAGCAGATACGCAGTATTTT. As protein: CASSWDRFAADTQYF.

The chain couples TRBV28 to TRBJ1-2; weak D call: TRBD1 (5 bases). This CDR3 has 14 amino acids. Germline V lookup: CDR1 MDHEN, CDR2 SYDVKM. Trimming pared 2 bases from V and 2 bases from J, leaving 9 bases between. The CDR3 DNA is TGTGCCAGCAGTTTACAGGGCAGAAACTATGGCTACACCTTC. Translating it yields CASSLQGRNYGYTF.

The rearrangement uses TRBV27 and TRBJ2-1; the D call may be TRBD1 or TRBD2 (6 bases each). CDR3 length: 15 residues. Trimming removed 5 bases from V and 8 bases from J, with 19 bases in between. CDR1 and CDR2 from the germline V gene are MNHEY and SMNVEV (reference sequence). CDR3 sequence (DNA): TGTGCCAGCAGTCCAACGAGCCTGAGGGGGGATGAGCAGTTCTTC. Its protein is CASSPTSLRGDEQFF.

The chain links TRBV25-1 to TRBJ2-1; no reliable D call. In germline, CDR1 is MGHDK, CDR2 SYGVNS. Trimming took off 6 bases at V and 12 bases at J, with 12 bases between the two ends. CDR3 length: 11 amino acids. CDR3 amino acids: CASRAVKGQFF. CDR3 in DNA: TGTGCCAGCAGAGCCGTCAAGGGGCAGTTCTTC.